This TCR beta chain was sequenced during a study of Tregs in tolerant kidney transplant recipients. This CDR3 region has 15 residues. The germline V gene has CDR1 SGHAT and CDR2 FQNNGV. The V end was cut by 6 bases, the J end by 3 bases, with 18 bases between. Only one count was recorded for this clone. Produced via immunoSEQ multiplex PCR; TCRdb's table is partial and in-frame only. The profile shows some 70,000 clones, 70% to 90% of them singletons. V gene TRBV11-2 combines with J gene TRBJ2-7; tentative D call: TRBD1 (6 bases). This material consisted of CD4+ T cells from blood, taken before the transplant. The clonotype originates from a human donor who received a combined kidney and bone marrow transplant. The CDR3 sequence: CASSTGTHIRYEQYF. In DNA form, the CDR3 reads TGTGCCAGCAGTACCGGGACACACATTCGCTACGAGCAGTACTTC.